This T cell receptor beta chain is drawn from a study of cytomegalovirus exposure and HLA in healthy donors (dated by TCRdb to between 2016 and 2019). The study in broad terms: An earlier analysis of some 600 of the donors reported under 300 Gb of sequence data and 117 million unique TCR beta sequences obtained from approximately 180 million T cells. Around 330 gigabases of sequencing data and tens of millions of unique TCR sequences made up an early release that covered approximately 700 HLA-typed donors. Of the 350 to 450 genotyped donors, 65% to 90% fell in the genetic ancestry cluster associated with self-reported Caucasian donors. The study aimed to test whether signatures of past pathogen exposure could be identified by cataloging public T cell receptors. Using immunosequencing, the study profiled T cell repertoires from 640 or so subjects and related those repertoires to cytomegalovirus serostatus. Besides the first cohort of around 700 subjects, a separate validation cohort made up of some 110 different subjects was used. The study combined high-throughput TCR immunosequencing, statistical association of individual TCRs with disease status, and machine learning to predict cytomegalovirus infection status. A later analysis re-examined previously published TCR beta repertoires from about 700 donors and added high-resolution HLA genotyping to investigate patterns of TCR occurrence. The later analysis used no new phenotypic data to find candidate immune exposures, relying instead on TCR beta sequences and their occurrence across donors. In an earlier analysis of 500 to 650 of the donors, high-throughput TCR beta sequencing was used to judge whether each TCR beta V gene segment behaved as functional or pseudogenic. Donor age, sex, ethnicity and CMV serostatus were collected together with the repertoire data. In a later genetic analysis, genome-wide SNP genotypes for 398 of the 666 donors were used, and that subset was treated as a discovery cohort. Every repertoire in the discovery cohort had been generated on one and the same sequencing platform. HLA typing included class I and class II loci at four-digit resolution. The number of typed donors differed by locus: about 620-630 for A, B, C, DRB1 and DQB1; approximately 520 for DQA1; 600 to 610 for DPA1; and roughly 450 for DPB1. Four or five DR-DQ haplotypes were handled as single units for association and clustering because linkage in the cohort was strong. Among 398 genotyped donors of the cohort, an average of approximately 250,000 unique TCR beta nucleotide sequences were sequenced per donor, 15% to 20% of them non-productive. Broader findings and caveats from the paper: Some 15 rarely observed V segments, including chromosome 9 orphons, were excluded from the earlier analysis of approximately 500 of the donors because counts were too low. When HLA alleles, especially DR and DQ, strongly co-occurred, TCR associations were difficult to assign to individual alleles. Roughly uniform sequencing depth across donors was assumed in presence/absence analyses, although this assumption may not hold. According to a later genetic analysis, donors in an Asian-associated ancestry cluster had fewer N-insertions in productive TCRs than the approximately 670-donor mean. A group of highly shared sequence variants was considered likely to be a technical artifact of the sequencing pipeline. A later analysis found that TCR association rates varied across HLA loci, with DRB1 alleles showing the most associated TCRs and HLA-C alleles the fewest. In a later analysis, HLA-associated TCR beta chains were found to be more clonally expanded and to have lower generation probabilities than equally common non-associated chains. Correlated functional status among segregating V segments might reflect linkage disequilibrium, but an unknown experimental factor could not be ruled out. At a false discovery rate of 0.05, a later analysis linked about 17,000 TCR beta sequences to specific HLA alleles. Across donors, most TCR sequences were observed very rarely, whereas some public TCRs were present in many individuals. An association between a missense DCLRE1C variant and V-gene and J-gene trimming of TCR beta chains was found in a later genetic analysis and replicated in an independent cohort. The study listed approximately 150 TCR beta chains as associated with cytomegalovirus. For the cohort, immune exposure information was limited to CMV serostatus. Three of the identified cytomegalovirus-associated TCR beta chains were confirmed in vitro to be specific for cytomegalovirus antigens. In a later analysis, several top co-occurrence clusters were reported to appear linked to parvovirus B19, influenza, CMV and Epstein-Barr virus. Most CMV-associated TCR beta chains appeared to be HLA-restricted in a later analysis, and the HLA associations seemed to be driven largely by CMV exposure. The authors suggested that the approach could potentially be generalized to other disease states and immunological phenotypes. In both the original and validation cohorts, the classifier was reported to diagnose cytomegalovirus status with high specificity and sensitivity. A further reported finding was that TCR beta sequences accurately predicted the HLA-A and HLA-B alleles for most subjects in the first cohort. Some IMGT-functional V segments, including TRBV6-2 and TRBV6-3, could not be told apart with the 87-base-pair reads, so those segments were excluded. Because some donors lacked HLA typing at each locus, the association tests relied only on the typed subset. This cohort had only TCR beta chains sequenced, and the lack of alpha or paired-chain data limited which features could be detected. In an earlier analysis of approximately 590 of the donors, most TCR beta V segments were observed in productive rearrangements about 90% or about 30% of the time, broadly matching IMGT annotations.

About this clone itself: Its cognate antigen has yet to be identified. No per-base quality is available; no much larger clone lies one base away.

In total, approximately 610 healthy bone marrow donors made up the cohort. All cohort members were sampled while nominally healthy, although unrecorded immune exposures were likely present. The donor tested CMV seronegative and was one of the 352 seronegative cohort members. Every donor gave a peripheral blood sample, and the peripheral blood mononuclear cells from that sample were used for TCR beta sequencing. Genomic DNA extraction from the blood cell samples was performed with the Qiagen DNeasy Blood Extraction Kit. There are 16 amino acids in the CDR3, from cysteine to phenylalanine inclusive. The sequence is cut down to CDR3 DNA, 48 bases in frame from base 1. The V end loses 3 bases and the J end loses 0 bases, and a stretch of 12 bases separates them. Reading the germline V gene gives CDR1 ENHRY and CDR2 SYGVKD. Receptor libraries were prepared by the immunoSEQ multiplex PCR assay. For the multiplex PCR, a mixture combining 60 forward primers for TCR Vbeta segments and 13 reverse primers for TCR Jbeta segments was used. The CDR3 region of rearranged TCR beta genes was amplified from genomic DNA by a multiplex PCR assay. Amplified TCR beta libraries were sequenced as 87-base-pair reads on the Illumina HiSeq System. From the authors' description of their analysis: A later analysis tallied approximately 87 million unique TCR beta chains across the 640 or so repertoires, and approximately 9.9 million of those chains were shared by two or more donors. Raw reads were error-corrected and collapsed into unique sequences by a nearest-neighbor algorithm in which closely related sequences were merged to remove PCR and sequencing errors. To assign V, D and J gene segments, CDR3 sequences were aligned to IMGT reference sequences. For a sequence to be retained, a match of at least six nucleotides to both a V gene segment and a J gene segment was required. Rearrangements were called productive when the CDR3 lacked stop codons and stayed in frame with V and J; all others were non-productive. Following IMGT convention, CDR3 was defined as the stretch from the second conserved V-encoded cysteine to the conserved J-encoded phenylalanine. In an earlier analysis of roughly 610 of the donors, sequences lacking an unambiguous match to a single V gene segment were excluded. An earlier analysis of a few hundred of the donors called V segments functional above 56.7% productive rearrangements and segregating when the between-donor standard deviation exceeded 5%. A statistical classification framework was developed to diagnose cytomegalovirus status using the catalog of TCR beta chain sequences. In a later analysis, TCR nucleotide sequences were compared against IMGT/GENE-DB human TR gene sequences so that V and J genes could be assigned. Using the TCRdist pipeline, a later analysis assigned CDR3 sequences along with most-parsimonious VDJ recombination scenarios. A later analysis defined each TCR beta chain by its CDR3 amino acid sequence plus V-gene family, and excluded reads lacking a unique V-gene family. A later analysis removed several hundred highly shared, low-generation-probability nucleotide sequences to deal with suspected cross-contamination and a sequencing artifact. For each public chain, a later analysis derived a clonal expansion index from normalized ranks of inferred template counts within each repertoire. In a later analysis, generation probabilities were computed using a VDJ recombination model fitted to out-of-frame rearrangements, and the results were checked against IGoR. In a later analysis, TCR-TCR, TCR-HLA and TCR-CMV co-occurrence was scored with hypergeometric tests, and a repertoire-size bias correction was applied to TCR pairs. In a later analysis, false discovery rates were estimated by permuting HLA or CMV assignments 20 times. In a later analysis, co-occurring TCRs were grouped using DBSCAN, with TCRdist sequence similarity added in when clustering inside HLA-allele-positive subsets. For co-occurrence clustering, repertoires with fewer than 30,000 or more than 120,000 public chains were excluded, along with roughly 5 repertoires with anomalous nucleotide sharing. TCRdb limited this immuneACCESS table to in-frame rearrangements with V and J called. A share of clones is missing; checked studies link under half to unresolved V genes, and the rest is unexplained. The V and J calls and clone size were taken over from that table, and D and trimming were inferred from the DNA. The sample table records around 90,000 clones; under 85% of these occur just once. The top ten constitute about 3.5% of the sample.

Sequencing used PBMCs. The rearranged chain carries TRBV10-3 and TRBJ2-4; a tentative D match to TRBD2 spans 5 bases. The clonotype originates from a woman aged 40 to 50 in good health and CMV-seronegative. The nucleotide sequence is TGTGCCATCAGTGATCCCAGGACTTTAGCCAAAAACATTCAGTACTTC. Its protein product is CAISDPRTLAKNIQYF.